A selection of T cell receptor beta chains follows, all from one sample in a study of cytomegalovirus exposure and HLA in healthy donors. The protocol was immunoSEQ multiplex PCR, while the TCRdb copy is restricted to in-frame clones and leaves out a portion. The table records approximately 75,000 clones, under 85% of them present only once. Input material: PBMCs. These receptors came from a woman in her fifties or sixties in good health and CMV-seropositive. The conserved cysteine and the conserved F or W are not part of the CDR3 here.

V	J	CDR3
TRBV5-1	TRBJ1-1	ASSLRGPGPQAF
TRBV7-8	TRBJ1-4	ASSLQGQANEKLF
TRBV5-4	TRBJ2-5	ASSRGDRGVETQY
TRBV10-3	TRBJ2-2	AISEGQGIGTGELF
TRBV5-3	TRBJ1-5	ARSWTGWVQPQH
TRBV11-2	TRBJ2-7	ASSSWDRESYEQY
TRBV5-1	TRBJ2-7	ASSLGTGGYEQY
TRBV20-1	TRBJ1-2	SARTGRGYT
TRBV10-1	TRBJ2-7	ASSAGTGDEQY
TRBV5-4	TRBJ2-3	ASSLGQGATDTQY
TRBV30	TRBJ2-3	AWSRTGPPDTQY
TRBV5-6	TRBJ1-2	ASGAGQDYGYT
TRBV7-7	TRBJ1-1	ASSPGHGAEAF
TRBV30	TRBJ1-1	AWSSTINTEAF
TRBV2	TRBJ1-1	ASRYRGSNTEAF
TRBV6-6	TRBJ2-7	ASTLGGGDEQY